This T cell receptor beta chain appears in the sequencing data of a study of T cell responses to AZD1222 COVID-19 vaccine. Study-wide results and limits: Without day 14 samples, only post-peak T cell repertoires were studied. Increased Spike-specific TCR breadth and depth were observed after two AZD1222 doses. Epitopes outside B.1.351 and B.1.1.7 mutated regions reportedly drew nearly half of spike TCRs.

Samples with a second dose at about 4 or about 12 weeks were pooled together. Comment on this clone: Its specificity is unknown.

Method: immunoSEQ multiplex PCR; TCRdb's copy keeps in-frame clones and lacks some. The data contain tens of thousands of clones, around nine tenths of them seen just once; the ten biggest clones take up less than 20%. This TCR came from an adult who received the AZD1222 COVID-19 vaccine. This sample comprised peripheral blood, obtained 28 days after the second AZD1222 dose.

The CDR3 nucleotides are TGTGCCTGGAGTAAGCCCCACACAGGTGGTAATCAGCCCCAGCATTTT. Amino acid sequence: CAWSKPHTGGNQPQHF. The genes are TRBV30 and TRBJ1-5; perhaps TRBD1 as D (5 bases). Trimming stripped 2 bases from V and 4 bases from J, with 18 bases between. The CDR3 spans 16 residues. The germline V gene encodes CDR1 GTSNPN and CDR2 SVGIG (reference sequence).